These 9 T cell receptor beta chains originate from one sample sequenced in a study of beta chain features in type 1 diabetes. Of the isolated RNA, all was reverse transcribed, and so the sequenced material was expressed TCRB transcripts. Clones were sequenced by immunoSEQ multiplex PCR, and TCRdb holds only the in-frame ones, with some missing. The sample has around 450,000 clones; approximately 10% are singletons. Material for sequencing was naive CD4+ T cells from blood. The receptors shown here come from a woman aged 18-29 years in good health.

As for this clone: This CDR3 is also generated by other DNA sequences in the sample. This sequence joins TRBV28 and TRBJ2-7; D gene unclear. V dropped 5 bases and J dropped 3 bases, with 8 bases sitting between them. There are 12 residues in the CDR3. Germline V gene lookup returns CDR1 MDHEN and CDR2 SYDVKM. CDR3 protein: CASSSGGYEQYV. CDR3 bases: TGTGCCAGCAGTAGTGGCGGCTACGAGCAGTACGTC.

J is TRBJ2-1 and V is TRBV7-2, with TRBD2 as a possible D gene (5 bases). Germline CDR1 is SGHTA and CDR2 is FQGNSA. Between the trimmed V and J ends, which lost 0 bases and 2 bases, there was a span of 8 bases. CDR3 length: 15 amino acids. CDR3 residues: CASSLARGAYNEQFF. The CDR3 nucleotides read TGTGCCAGCAGCTTAGCCCGGGGAGCCTACAATGAGCAGTTCTTC.

The chain couples TRBV7-9 to TRBJ1-5, with D unresolved. Looked up from germline, CDR1 is SEHNR and CDR2 is FQNEAQ (reference sequence). V gave up 5 bases and J gave up 12 bases, with 14 bases separating them. This CDR3 contains 12 residues. CDR3 DNA: TGTGCCAGCAGCCCCACCGTCGGGGACCAGCATTTT. Amino acid sequence: CASSPTVGDQHF.

This clone was recorded a few times. The V gene is TRBV9, the J gene TRBJ2-1; 13 nucleotides match TRBD2. Losses at the gene ends were 0 bases for V and 7 bases for J; bases not matched to a gene: 10. CDR3 length: 18 amino acids. Germline-derived CDR1 and CDR2 are SGDLS and YYNGEE. The CDR3 DNA is TGTGCCAGCAGCGTAGTGGATAGACTAGCGGGGGGACGGAATGAGCAGTTCTTC. Translated: CASSVVDRLAGGRNEQFF. The full variable domain, completed using reference TRBV9 and TRBJ2-1, is DSGVTQTPKHLITATGQRVTLRCSPRSGDLSVYWYQQSLDQGLQFLIQYYNGEERAKGNILERFSAQQFPDLHSELNLSSLELGDSALYFCASSVVDRLAGGRNEQFFGPGTRLTVL.

The V and J genes are TRBV7-3 and TRBJ2-1, with 7 positions matching TRBD1. CDR3 length: 16 residues. The V segment lost 1 base and the J segment 0 bases; nucleotides outside the gene matches: 3. CDR1 and CDR2 from the germline V gene are SGHTA and FQGTGA. For the CDR3, the DNA is TGTGCCAGCAGCTTAAGGACAGGTAGCTCCTACAATGAGCAGTTCTTC. Translation: CASSLRTGSSYNEQFF.

This clone was counted only a few times. V is TRBV2 and J is TRBJ2-7; D gene uncertain. Trimming removed 8 bases from V and 4 bases from J, with 9 bases in between. CDR1 and CDR2 from the germline V gene are SNHLY and FYNNEI. The CDR3 length is 11 residues. The CDR3 here is CASGVGYEQYF. The CDR3 nucleotides are TGTGCCAGCGGGGTGGGATACGAGCAGTACTTC.

This clone was counted between two and nine times. The chain recombines TRBV9 with TRBJ1-6; D gene uncertain. Germline V gives CDR1 SGDLS, CDR2 YYNGEE. With 4 bases removed from V and 3 bases from J, the gap between germline ends came to 8 bases. The CDR3 has 14 residues. The CDR3 coding sequence is TGTGCCAGCAGCCCGGAGGTCTATAATTCACCCCTCCACTTT. This encodes CASSPEVYNSPLHF.

This clone occurred a few times. The chain combines TRBV7-3 with TRBJ1-2; 8 bases align to TRBD1. CDR3 size: 15 residues. V lost 3 bases, J lost 4 bases, and 7 bases stayed unmatched. Germline-derived CDR1 and CDR2 are SGHTA and FQGTGA. CDR3 sequence (DNA): TGTGCCAGCAGCTTGGGGACAGGCCCCCTCTATGGCTACACCTTC. Encoded protein: CASSLGTGPLYGYTF.

Only a few counts were recorded for this clone. The chain carries TRBV7-9 and TRBJ1-4; D call uncertain. V gave up 2 bases and J gave up 3 bases, with 7 bases separating them. Looked up from germline, CDR1 is SEHNR and CDR2 is FQNEAQ (reference sequence). This CDR3 region has 14 residues. The CDR3 protein is CASSLNWANEKLFF. The CDR3 DNA reads as TGTGCCAGCAGCTTAAACTGGGCTAATGAAAAACTGTTTTTT.